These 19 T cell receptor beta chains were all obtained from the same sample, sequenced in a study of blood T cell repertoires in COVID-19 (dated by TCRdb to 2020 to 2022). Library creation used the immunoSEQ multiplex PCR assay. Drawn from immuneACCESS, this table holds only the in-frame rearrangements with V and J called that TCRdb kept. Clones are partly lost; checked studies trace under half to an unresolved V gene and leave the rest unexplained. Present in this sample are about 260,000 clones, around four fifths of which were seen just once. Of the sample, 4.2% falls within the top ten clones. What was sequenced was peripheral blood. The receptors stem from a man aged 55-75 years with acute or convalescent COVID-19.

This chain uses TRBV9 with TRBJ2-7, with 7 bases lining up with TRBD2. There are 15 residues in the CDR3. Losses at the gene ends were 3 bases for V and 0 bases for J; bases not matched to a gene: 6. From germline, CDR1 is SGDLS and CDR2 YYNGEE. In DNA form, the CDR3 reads TGTGCCAGCAGCGAACTAGCGACTAGCTCCTACGAGCAGTACTTC. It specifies CASSELATSSYEQYF.

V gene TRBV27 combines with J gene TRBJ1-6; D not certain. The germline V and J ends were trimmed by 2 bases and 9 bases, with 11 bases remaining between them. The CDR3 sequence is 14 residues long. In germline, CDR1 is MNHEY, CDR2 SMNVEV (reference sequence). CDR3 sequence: CASSLEPEGSPLHF. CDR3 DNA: TGTGCCAGCAGTTTAGAACCGGAGGGTTCACCCCTCCACTTT.

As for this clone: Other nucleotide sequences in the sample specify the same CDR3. CDR3 bases: TGCGCCAGCAGCTTGGGACTAGCTTTCTACAATGAGCAGTTCTTC. This encodes CASSLGLAFYNEQFF. This rearrangement joins TRBV5-1 to TRBJ2-1; 7 bases match TRBD2. The V and J ends lost 0 bases and 3 bases, in that order; junction bases with no gene match: 3. Per the germline V gene, CDR1 is SGHRS and CDR2 is YFSETQ. CDR3 length equals 15 residues. The complete variable domain, with remaining parts taken from reference TRBV5-1 and TRBJ2-1, reads KAGVTQTPRYLIKTRGQQVTLSCSPISGHRSVSWYQQTPGQGLQFLFEYFSETQRNKGNFPGRFSGRQFSNSRSEMNVSTLELGDSALYLCASSLGLAFYNEQFFGPGTRLTVL.

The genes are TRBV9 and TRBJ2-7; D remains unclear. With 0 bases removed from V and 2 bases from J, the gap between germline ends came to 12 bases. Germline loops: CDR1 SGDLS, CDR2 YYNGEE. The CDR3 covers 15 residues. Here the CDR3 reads CASSVESGRTYEQYF. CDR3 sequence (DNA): TGTGCCAGCAGCGTAGAGTCTGGCCGCACCTACGAGCAGTACTTC.

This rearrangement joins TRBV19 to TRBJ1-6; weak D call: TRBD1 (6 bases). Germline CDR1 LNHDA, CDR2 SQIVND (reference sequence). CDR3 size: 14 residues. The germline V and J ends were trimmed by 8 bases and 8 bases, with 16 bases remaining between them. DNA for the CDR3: TGTGCCAGTGGAGACAGGCGTGGGGATTCACCCCTCCACTTT. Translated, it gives CASGDRRGDSPLHF. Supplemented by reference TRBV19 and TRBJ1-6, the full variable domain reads DGGITQSPKYLFRKEGQNVTLSCEQNLNHDAMYWYRQDPGQGLRLIYYSQIVNDFQKGDIAEGYSVSREKKESFPLTVTSAQKNPTAFYLCASGDRRGDSPLHFGNGTRLTVT.

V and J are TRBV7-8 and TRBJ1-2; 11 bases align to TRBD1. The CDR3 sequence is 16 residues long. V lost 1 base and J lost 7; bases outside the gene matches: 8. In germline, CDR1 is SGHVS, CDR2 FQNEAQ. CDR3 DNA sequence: TGTGCCAGCAGCTTAGACACCGGGACAGGGGGTGGTGGCTACACCTTC. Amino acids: CASSLDTGTGGGGYTF.

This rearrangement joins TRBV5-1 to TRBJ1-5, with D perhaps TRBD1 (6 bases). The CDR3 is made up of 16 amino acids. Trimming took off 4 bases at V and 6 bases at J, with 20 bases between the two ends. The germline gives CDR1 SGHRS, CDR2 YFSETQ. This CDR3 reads CASSPAENREGQPQHF. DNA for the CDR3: TGCGCCAGCAGCCCAGCTGAAAACAGGGAAGGTCAGCCCCAGCATTTT.

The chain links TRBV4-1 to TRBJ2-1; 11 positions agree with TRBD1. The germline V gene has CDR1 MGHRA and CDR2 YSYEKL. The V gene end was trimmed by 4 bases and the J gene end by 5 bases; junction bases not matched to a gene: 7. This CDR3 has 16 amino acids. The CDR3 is CASSRLGQGVDNEQFF. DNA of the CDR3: TGCGCCAGCAGCCGTCTGGGACAGGGGGTGGACAATGAGCAGTTCTTC.

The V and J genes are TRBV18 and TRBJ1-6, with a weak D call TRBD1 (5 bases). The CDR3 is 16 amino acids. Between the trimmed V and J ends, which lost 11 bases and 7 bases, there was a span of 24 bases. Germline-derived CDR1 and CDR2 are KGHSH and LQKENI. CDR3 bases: TGTGCCTCCTCTAATACCGGGTCCGGGGGAAATTCACCCCTCCACTTT. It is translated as CASSNTGSGGNSPLHF.

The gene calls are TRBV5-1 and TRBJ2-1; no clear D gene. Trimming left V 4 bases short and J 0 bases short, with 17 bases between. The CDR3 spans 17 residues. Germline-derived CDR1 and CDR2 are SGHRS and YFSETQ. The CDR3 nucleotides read TGCGCCAGCAGCACCAATCTGTTGTCCAGCTCCTACAATGAGCAGTTCTTC. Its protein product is CASSTNLLSSSYNEQFF.

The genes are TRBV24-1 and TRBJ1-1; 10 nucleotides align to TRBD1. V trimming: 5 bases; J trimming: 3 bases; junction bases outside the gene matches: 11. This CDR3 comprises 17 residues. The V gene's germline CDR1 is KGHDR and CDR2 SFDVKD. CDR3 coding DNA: TGTGCCACCAGTGGACCCTTTCGACAGGGGGCCGACACTGAAGCTTTCTTT. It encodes CATSGPFRQGADTEAFF.

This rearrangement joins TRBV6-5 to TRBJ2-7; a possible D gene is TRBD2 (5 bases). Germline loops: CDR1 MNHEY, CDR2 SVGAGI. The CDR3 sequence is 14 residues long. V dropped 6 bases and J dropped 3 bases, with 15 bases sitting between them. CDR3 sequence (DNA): TGTGCCAGCAGGAGAACTAGAGCCGACTACGAGCAGTACTTC. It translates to CASRRTRADYEQYF.

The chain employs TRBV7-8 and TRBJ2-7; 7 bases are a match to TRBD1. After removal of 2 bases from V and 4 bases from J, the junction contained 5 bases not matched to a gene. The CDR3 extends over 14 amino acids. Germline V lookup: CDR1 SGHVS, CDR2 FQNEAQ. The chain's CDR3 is CASSLFGTDYEQYF. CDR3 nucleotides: TGTGCCAGCAGCTTATTTGGGACAGATTACGAGCAGTACTTC.

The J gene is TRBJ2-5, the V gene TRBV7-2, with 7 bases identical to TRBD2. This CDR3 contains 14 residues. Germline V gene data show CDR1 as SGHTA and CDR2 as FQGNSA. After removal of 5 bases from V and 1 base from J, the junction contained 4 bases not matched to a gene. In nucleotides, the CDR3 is TGTGCCAGCAGCCCTAGCGGACCCCAAGAGACCCAGTACTTC. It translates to CASSPSGPQETQYF. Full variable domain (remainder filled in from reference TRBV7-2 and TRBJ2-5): GAGVSQSPSNKVTEKGKDVELRCDPISGHTALYWYRQSLGQGLEFLIYFQGNSAPDKSGLPSDRFSAERTGGSVSTLTIQRTQQEDSAVYLCASSPSGPQETQYFGPGTRLLVL.

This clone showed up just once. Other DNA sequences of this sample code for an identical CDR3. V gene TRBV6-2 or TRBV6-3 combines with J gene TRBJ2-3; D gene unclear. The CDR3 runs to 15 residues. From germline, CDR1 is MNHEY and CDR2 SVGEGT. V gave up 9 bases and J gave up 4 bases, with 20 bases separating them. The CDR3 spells CASSARLNEADTQYF. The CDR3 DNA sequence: TGTGCCAGTAGTGCGAGACTGAACGAGGCAGATACGCAGTATTTT.

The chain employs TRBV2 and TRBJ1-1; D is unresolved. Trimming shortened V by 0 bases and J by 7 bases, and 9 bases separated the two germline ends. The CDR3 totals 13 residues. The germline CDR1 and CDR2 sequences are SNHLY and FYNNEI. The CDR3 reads CASSEAEGSEAFF. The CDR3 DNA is TGTGCCAGCAGTGAAGCCGAGGGCAGTGAAGCTTTCTTT.

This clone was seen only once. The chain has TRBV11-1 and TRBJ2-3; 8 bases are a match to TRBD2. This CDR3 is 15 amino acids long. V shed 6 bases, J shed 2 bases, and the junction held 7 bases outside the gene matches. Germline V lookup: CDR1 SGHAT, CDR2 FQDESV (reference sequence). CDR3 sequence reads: CASSKTSAPTDTQYF. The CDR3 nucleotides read TGTGCCAGCAGTAAGACTAGCGCACCCACAGATACGCAGTATTTT.

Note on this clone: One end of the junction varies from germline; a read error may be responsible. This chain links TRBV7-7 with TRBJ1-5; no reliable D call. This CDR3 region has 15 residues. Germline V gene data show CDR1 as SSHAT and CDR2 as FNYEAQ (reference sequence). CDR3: CASSLFYSLNQPQHF. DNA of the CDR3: TGTGCTAGCAGCTTATTCTACAGCCTCAATCAGCCCCAGCATTTT.

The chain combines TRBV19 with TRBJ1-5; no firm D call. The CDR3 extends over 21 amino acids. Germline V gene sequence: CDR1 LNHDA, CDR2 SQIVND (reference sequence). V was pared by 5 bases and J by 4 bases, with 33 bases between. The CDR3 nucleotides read TGTGCCAGTAGTGACACGGGGTTGGGTTACGGGGAGGAGGTGTGGAATCAGCCCCAGCATTTT. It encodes CASSDTGLGYGEEVWNQPQHF.